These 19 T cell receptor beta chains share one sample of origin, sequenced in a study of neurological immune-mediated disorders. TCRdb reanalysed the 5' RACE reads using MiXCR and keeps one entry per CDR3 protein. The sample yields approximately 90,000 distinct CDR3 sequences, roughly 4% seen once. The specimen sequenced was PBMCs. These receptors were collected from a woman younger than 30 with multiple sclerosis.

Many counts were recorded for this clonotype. CDR3 sequence reads: CASSFTSGTQYF. DNA of the CDR3: TGTGCCAGCAGCTTCACTAGTGGTACGCAGTATTTT. The V and J genes are TRBV7-2 and TRBJ2-3, with D tentatively TRBD2 (5 bases). Trimming took 3 bases from V and 8 from J, leaving 9 bases between them. CDR3 size: 12 residues. In germline, CDR1 is SGHTA, CDR2 FQGNSA.

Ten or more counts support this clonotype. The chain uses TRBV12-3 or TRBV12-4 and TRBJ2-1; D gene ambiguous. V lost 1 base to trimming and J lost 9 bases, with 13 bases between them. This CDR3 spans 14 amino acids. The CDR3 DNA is TGTGCCAGCAGTTTAGGATGGCGGTCTGGTGAGCAGTTCTTC. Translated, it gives CASSLGWRSGEQFF.

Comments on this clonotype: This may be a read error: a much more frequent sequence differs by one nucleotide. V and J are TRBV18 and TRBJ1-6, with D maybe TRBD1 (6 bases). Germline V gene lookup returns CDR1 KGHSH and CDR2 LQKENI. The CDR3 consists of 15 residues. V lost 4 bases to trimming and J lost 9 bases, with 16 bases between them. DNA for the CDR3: TGTGCCAGCTCACAGGGGGACACTCAATCTTCACCCCTCCACTTT. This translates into CASSQGDTQSSPLHF. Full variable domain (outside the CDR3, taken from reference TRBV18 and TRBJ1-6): NAGVMQNPRHLVRRRGQEARLRCSPMKGHSHVYWYRQLPEEGLKFMVYLQKENIIDESGMPKERFSAEFPKEGPSILRIQQVVRGDSAAYFCASSQGDTQSSPLHFGNGTRLTVT.

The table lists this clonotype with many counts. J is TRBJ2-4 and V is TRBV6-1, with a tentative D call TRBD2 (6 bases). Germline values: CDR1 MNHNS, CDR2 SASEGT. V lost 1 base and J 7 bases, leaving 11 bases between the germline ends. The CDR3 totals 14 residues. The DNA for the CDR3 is TGTGCCAGCAGTGAAGGGGGCAGCGGGAACATTCAGTACTTC. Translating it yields CASSEGGSGNIQYF.

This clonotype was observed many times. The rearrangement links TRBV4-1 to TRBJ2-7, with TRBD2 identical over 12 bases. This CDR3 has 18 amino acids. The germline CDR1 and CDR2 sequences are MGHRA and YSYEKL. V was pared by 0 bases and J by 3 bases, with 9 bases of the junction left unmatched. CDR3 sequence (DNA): TGCGCCAGCAGCCAAGATCTCCCCGGGACTAGCGGGTTCTACGAGCAGTACTTC. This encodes CASSQDLPGTSGFYEQYF.

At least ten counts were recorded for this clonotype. This CDR3 reads CASSGGHGGGKSYNEQFF. Here the CDR3 DNA reads TGCGCCAGCAGCGGGGGACACGGTGGGGGGAAGTCCTACAATGAGCAGTTCTTC. The chain combines TRBV5-1 with TRBJ2-1; D possibly matches TRBD1 or TRBD2 (6 bases each). CDR1 and CDR2 from the germline V gene are SGHRS and YFSETQ. V was cut by 4 bases and J by 1 base, with 21 bases left in between. The CDR3 spans 18 residues.

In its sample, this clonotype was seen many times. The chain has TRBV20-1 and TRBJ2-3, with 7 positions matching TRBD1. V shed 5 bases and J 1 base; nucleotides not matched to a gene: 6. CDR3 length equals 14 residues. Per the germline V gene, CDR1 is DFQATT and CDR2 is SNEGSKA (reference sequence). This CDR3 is CSAATGDGTDTQYF. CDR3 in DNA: TGCAGTGCTGCAACAGGGGACGGCACAGATACGCAGTATTTT.

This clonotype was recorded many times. CDR3 coding DNA: TGTGCCAGCAGTTACGCCCTTCCAAAGGGGGCCTACGAGCAGTACTTC. It encodes CASSYALPKGAYEQYF. The rearrangement uses TRBV6-5 and TRBJ2-7; the D gene is possibly TRBD1 (6 bases). V lost 2 bases and J lost 2, with 16 bases in between. CDR3 size: 16 residues. CDR1 MNHEY and CDR2 SVGAGI come from the germline V gene.

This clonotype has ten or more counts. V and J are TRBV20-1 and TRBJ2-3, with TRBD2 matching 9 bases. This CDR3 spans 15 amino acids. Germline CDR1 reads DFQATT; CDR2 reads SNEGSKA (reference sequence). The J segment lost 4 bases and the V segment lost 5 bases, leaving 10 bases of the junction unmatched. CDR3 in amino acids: CSAARAGGNADTQYF. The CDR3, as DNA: TGCAGTGCTGCCCGAGCGGGGGGTAACGCAGATACGCAGTATTTT.

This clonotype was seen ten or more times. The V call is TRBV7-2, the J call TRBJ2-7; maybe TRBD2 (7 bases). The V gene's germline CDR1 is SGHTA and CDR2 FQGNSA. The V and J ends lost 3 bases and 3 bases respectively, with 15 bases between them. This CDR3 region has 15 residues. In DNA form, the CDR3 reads TGTGCCAGCAGCTTCCTTGGGGGGGCCGGCTACGAGCAGTACTTC. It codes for CASSFLGGAGYEQYF.

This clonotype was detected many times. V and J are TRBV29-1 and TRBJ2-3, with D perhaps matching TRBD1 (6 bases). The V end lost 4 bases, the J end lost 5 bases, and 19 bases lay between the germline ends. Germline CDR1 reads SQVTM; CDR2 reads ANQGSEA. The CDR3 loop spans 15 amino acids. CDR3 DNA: TGCAGCGTTGTGAGGGGGACGGAAACGGGAGATACGCAGTATTTT. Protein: CSVVRGTETGDTQYF.

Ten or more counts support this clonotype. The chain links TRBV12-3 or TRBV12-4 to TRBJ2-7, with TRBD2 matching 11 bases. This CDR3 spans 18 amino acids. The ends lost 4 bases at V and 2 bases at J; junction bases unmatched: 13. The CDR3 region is CASSSKETSGTYTYEQYF. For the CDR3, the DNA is TGTGCCAGCAGTTCCAAAGAGACTAGCGGGACTTACACCTACGAGCAGTACTTC.

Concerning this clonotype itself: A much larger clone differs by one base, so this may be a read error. CDR3 loop: CSDRPTQETQYF. CDR3 sequence (DNA): TGCAGTGATAGACCCACCCAAGAGACCCAGTACTTC. This rearrangement joins TRBV20-1 to TRBJ2-5; D is unresolved. The germline V gene has CDR1 DFQATT and CDR2 SNEGSKA (reference sequence). This CDR3 is 12 amino acids long.

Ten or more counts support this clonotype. Here the CDR3 DNA reads TGTGCCAGCAGCTCCCGGACGGGCACAGATACGCAGTATTTT. It is translated as CASSSRTGTDTQYF. The chain uses TRBV5-6 and TRBJ2-3; D uncertain. The V gene lost 3 bases and the J gene lost 1 base, with 9 bases spanning the gap. Germline loops: CDR1 SGHDT, CDR2 YYEEEE. The length of the CDR3 is 14 residues.

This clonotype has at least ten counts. CDR3 DNA: TGTGCCATCAGAAAGGGACAGGGGGCCGGGGAGCAGTACTTC. Translation gives CAIRKGQGAGEQYF. The rearrangement links TRBV10-3 to TRBJ2-7, with TRBD1 matching 12 bases. In germline, CDR1 is ENHRY, CDR2 SYGVKD. The CDR3 sequence is 14 residues long. J gave up 7 bases and V 6 bases, and 7 bases lay outside the gene matches.

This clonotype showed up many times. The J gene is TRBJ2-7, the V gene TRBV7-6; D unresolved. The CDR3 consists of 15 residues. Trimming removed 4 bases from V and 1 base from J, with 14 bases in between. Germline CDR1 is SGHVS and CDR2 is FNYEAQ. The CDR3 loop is CASSSSAVWSYEQYF. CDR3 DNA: TGTGCCAGCAGCTCCTCCGCCGTATGGTCCTACGAGCAGTACTTC.

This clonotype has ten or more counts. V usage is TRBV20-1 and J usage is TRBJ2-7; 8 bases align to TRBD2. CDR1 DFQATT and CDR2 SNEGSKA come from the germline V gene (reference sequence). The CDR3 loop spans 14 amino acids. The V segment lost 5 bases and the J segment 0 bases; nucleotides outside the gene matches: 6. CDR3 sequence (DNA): TGCAGTGCTCCTACCGGGACTAGCTCCTACGAGCAGTACTTC. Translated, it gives CSAPTGTSSYEQYF.

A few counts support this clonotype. CDR3 DNA sequence: TGTGCCAGCAGCTCCCCTATTGTTAGTACTGAAGCTTTCTTT. The encoded protein is CASSSPIVSTEAFF. This chain uses TRBV7-6 with TRBJ1-1, with no clear D. Germline V gene lookup returns CDR1 SGHVS and CDR2 FNYEAQ. The ends were cut back, 4 bases at V and 5 bases at J, with 14 bases in the middle. The CDR3 runs 14 residues.

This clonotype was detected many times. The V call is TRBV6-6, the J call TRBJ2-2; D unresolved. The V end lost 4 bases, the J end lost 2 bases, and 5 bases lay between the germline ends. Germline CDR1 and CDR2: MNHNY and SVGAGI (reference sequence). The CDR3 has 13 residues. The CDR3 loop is CASSSFNTGELFF. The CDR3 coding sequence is TGTGCCAGCAGTTCTTTTAACACCGGGGAGCTGTTTTTT.